This T cell receptor (beta chain) stems from a study of cytomegalovirus exposure and HLA in healthy donors. The PCR contained 60 Vbeta and 13 Jbeta primers. TCRdb's table, derived via immunoSEQ multiplex PCR, lists solely in-frame clones and lacks some. This table has 85,000 to 130,000 clones, about 70% appearing once. General study findings and limits: An analysis was carried out at a later point. It showed that HLA-associated TCR beta chains were more clonally expanded than equally common non-associated chains.

Among the donors, all were healthy bone marrow donors. There are 13 residues in the CDR3. J was trimmed by 2 bases and V by 2 bases; bases with no gene match: 0. Germline CDR1 is MNHNY and CDR2 is SVGAGI (reference sequence). As to this clone: Its antigen remains unidentified.

The TCR originated in a boy younger than 18 in good health and CMV-seronegative. Sequencing used PBMCs. V is TRBV6-6 and J is TRBJ2-7; 7 bases fit TRBD2. The CDR3 spells CASSYGRAYEQYF. The CDR3 DNA reads as TGTGCCAGCAGTTACGGGAGGGCCTACGAGCAGTACTTC.